Listed here is a single TCR beta chain. Its antigen is as yet unknown. The protocol was immunoSEQ multiplex PCR, while the TCRdb copy is restricted to in-frame clones and leaves out a portion. The sample has more than 75,000 clones, 80% to 85% seen once; the top ten hold under 30%. CDR1 and CDR2 (germline): ENHRY, SYGVKD. The CDR3 runs 13 residues. The V end lost 10 bases, the J end lost 4 bases, and 15 bases lay between the germline ends. This sample was taken from a study of radiotherapy plus CTLA-4 blockade in lung cancer. Study-level points and caveats: In blood, TCR clones derived from the tumor expanded after radiotherapy plus ipilimumab.

People whose metastatic non-small-cell lung cancer was chemo-refractory got focal radiation along with CTLA-4 blockade by ipilimumab. This clonotype was sampled from a human donor with non-small cell lung cancer that progressed on radiotherapy plus ipilimumab. The chain combines TRBV10-3 with TRBJ2-3; D is ambiguous. The sequences come from peripheral blood, collected from a patient treated with radiotherapy plus ipilimumab. CDR3 in DNA: TGTGCCACGAAAGAGGCGTCCCCAGATACGCAGTATTTT. Translated, it gives CATKEASPDTQYF.